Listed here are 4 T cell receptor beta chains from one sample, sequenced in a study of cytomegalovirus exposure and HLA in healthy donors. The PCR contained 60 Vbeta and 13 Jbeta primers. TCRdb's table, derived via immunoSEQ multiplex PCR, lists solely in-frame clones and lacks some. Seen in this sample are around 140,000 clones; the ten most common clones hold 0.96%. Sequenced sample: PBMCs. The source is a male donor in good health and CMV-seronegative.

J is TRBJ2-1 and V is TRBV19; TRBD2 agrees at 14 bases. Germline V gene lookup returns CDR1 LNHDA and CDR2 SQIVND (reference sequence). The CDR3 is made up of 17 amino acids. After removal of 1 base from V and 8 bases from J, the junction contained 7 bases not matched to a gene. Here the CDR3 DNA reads TGTGCCAGTAGTATAGGACCGGGGACTAGCGGGAGCTATGAGCAGTTCTTC. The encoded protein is CASSIGPGTSGSYEQFF.

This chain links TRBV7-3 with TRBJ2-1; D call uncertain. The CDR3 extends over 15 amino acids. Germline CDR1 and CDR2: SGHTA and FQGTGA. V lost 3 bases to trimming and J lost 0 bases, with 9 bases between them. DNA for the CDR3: TGTGCCAGCAGCTTTGGTGGCTCCTCCTACAATGAGCAGTTCTTC. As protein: CASSFGGSSYNEQFF.

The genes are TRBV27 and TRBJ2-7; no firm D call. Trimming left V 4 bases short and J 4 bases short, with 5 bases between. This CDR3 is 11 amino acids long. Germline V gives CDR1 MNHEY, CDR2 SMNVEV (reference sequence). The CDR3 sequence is CASSSTYEQYF. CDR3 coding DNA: TGTGCCAGCAGTTCGACTTACGAGCAGTACTTC.

The CDR3 DNA sequence: TGTGCCAGCAGCCGTCCCCGGGACAGAAACTACGAGCAGTACTTC. Protein product: CASSRPRDRNYEQYF. The chain is built from TRBV6-6 and TRBJ2-7; TRBD1 matches 7 bases. The CDR3 spans 15 residues. The junction had 11 bases not matched to a gene; V was cut back by 6 bases and J by 3 bases. The germline V gene has CDR1 MNHNY and CDR2 SVGAGI (reference sequence).